This T cell receptor beta chain was obtained from a study of T cell changes during pregnancy in multiple sclerosis. The V gene lost 0 bases and the J gene lost 1 base, with 18 bases spanning the gap. CDR1 and CDR2 from the germline V gene are MGHRA and YSYEKL. The CDR3 is 18 amino acids. Profiled with immunoSEQ multiplex PCR; TCRdb holds only in-frame clones, not every one. The data show approximately 37,000 clones, with roughly 94% seen just once and 1.5% to 2% held by the top ten. This chain joins TRBV4-1 and TRBJ1-2; tentative D call: TRBD1 (5 bases). The sequence came from a female donor with multiple sclerosis, enrolled in a pregnancy study. Sequenced material: peripheral blood, taken in the third trimester of pregnancy. CDR3 sequence reads: CASSQDRETEEVNYGYTF. The CDR3 coding sequence is TGCGCCAGCAGCCAAGATCGGGAGACAGAAGAGGTTAACTATGGCTACACCTTC.